The 15 T cell receptor beta chains below come from one sample, sequenced in a study of beta chain features in type 1 diabetes. Study conclusions and caveats: The study found moderately but significantly shorter TCRB CDR3s in all four CD4+ subsets of Type 1 diabetes patients.

These TCRs are of unknown antigen specificity. Every bit of the isolated RNA underwent reverse transcription, so sequencing read expressed TCRB transcripts. TCRdb keeps only in-frame clones here, not all; method: immunoSEQ multiplex PCR. The sample consists of 11,000 to 15,000 clones, 55% to 70% of them appearing once. The sequencing sample was made of stem cell memory CD4+ T cells from blood. The receptors derive from a woman between 18 and 29 years old with type 1 diabetes.

This clone was detected only a few times. V and J are TRBV28 and TRBJ2-7; D ambiguous. V lost 6 bases, J lost 6 bases, and 12 bases lay in between. The CDR3 extends over 12 amino acids. Germline V gene lookup returns CDR1 MDHEN and CDR2 SYDVKM. The CDR3 loop reads CASSSRLLEQYF. CDR3 nucleotides: TGTGCCAGCAGCTCCCGGTTGCTCGAGCAGTACTTC.

The V gene is TRBV7-2, the J gene TRBJ2-3; unclear D gene. V lost 5 bases and J 5 bases, leaving 8 bases between the germline ends. Germline V gene sequence: CDR1 SGHTA, CDR2 FQGNSA. This CDR3 comprises 12 residues. The CDR3 nucleotides read TGTGCCAGCAGCCCATTTTTAGATACGCAGTATTTT. It codes for CASSPFLDTQYF.

This clone was seen a few times. The V call is TRBV7-9, the J call TRBJ1-1; TRBD1 might be the D (6 bases). The CDR3 has 13 amino acids. Germline V gene sequence: CDR1 SEHNR, CDR2 FQNEAQ (reference sequence). V lost 6 bases, J lost 0 bases, and 8 bases lay in between. DNA for the CDR3: TGTGCCAGCAGAAGGACAGTGAACACTGAAGCTTTCTTT. It is translated as CASRRTVNTEAFF.

The chain joins TRBV10-3 to TRBJ2-1; 12 bases match TRBD2. This CDR3 is built from 14 residues. Germline values: CDR1 ENHRY, CDR2 SYGVKD. V shed 6 bases and J 5 bases; nucleotides not matched to a gene: 2. The CDR3 spells CAISASGGDNEQFF. The CDR3 nucleotides are TGTGCCATCAGCGCTAGCGGGGGGGACAATGAGCAGTTCTTC.

The chain is built from TRBV2 and TRBJ1-5, with 7 bases fitting TRBD1. Trimming cost V 8 bases and J 5 bases; bases outside gene matches: 12. Germline values: CDR1 SNHLY, CDR2 FYNNEI. CDR3 length equals 15 residues. Here the CDR3 DNA reads TGTGCCAGCGGACGACAGGGTATTTCGCATCAGCCCCAGCATTTT. Residues: CASGRQGISHQPQHF. Using reference TRBV2 and TRBJ1-5 for the parts outside the CDR3, the full variable domain is EPEVTQTPSHQVTQMGQEVILRCVPISNHLYFYWYRQILGQKVEFLVSFYNNEISEKSEIFDDQFSVERPDGSNFTLKIRSTKLEDSAMYFCASGRQGISHQPQHFGDGTRLSIL.

The chain is built from TRBV18 and TRBJ1-1, with 8 bases matching TRBD1. CDR3 length equals 14 residues. The V and J ends lost 3 bases and 4 bases, in that order; junction bases with no gene match: 4. In germline, CDR1 is KGHSH, CDR2 LQKENI. The CDR3 DNA reads TGTGCCAGCTCACCGGACACAGGGGGCACTGAAGCTTTCTTT. This sequence encodes CASSPDTGGTEAFF.

The V gene is TRBV2, the J gene TRBJ2-1, with D maybe TRBD2 (5 bases). Germline V lookup: CDR1 SNHLY, CDR2 FYNNEI. The CDR3 totals 12 residues. The ends were cut back, 5 bases at V and 10 bases at J, with 12 bases in the middle. The CDR3 is CASSFGPGEQFF. The CDR3 DNA sequence: TGTGCCAGCAGTTTTGGGCCGGGGGAGCAGTTCTTC.

As DNA, the CDR3 is TGTGCCAGCAGCGTGGCACAGGGGGCTGGGAACGTCCTGACTTTC. Translation: CASSVAQGAGNVLTF. V and J are TRBV7-8 and TRBJ2-6; 9 positions agree with TRBD1. Per the germline V gene, CDR1 is SGHVS and CDR2 is FQNEAQ. The CDR3 is 15 amino acids. With 5 bases clipped from V and 10 bases from J, the junction kept 9 bases outside the gene matches.

The V gene is TRBV25-1, the J gene TRBJ2-7, with unresolved D. Trimming left V 4 bases short and J 1 base short, with 8 bases between. The germline V gene has CDR1 MGHDK and CDR2 SYGVNS. This CDR3 contains 13 residues. CDR3 sequence (DNA): TGTGCCAGCAGTGTACCGGGTTCCTACGAGCAGTACTTC. This sequence encodes CASSVPGSYEQYF.

V and J are TRBV30 and TRBJ2-2, with a weak D call TRBD2 (6 bases). CDR1 and CDR2 from the germline V gene are GTSNPN and SVGIG (reference sequence). The CDR3 extends over 17 amino acids. The V gene lost 0 bases and the J gene lost 5 bases, with 19 bases spanning the gap. The CDR3 region is CAWSVSSGSPRTGELFF. DNA for the CDR3: TGTGCCTGGAGTGTATCAAGCGGGTCACCCCGGACCGGGGAGCTGTTTTTT.

This clone appeared a few times. The chain combines TRBV19 with TRBJ2-7; TRBD1 matches 7 bases. The germline V gene encodes CDR1 LNHDA and CDR2 SQIVND (reference sequence). The CDR3 totals 13 residues. V was clipped by 5 bases and J by 6 bases; unmatched bases: 7. In nucleotides, the CDR3 is TGTGCCAGTAGTCTCAGGGGGTTGGGCGAGCAGTACTTC. Translated: CASSLRGLGEQYF. The full variable domain, completed using reference TRBV19 and TRBJ2-7, is DGGITQSPKYLFRKEGQNVTLSCEQNLNHDAMYWYRQDPGQGLRLIYYSQIVNDFQKGDIAEGYSVSREKKESFPLTVTSAQKNPTAFYLCASSLRGLGEQYFGPGTRLTVT.

The chain combines TRBV18 with TRBJ1-5; D not resolved. V gave up 4 bases and J gave up 9 bases, with 13 bases separating them. Germline CDR1 and CDR2: KGHSH and LQKENI. CDR3 length: 13 residues. Here the CDR3 reads CASSLGGWRPQHF. The CDR3, as DNA: TGTGCCAGCTCACTAGGCGGTTGGAGGCCCCAGCATTTT.

The gene calls are TRBV15 and TRBJ2-7, with 11 bases matching TRBD1. The CDR3 runs to 17 residues. Trimming removed 3 bases from V and 7 bases from J; junction bases left unmatched: 14. CDR1 and CDR2 (germline): LNHNV, YYDKDF (reference sequence). CDR3 protein: CATSRSAPGTGGSEQYF. CDR3 sequence (DNA): TGTGCCACCAGCAGGTCGGCCCCCGGGACAGGGGGGTCGGAGCAGTACTTC.

This clone was recorded a few times. V usage is TRBV27 and J usage is TRBJ2-3; the D is unclear. In germline, CDR1 is MNHEY, CDR2 SMNVEV (reference sequence). The germline V and J ends were trimmed by 1 base and 4 bases, with 6 bases remaining between them. CDR3 length: 13 amino acids. The CDR3 here is CASSLFAADTQYF. In DNA, the CDR3 is TGTGCCAGCAGTTTATTTGCGGCAGATACGCAGTATTTT.

V and J are TRBV7-2 and TRBJ2-5; weak D call: TRBD1 (6 bases). The CDR3 length is 13 residues. V was cut by 5 bases and J by 4 bases, with 11 bases left in between. CDR1 is SGHTA, CDR2 FQGNSA, per germline. The CDR3 protein is CASSPRGGETQYF. The CDR3 region has the DNA TGTGCCAGCAGCCCAAGAGGGGGAGAGACCCAGTACTTC.